This TCR beta chain was captured by sequencing in a study of CDR3 diversity in severe acne. V was shortened by 5 bases and J by 4 bases, with 12 bases between the two germline ends. The CDR3 has 13 amino acids. Germline V gene data show CDR1 as SNHLY and CDR2 as FYNNEI. TCRdb recomputed calls from the PCR reads with MiXCR, one row per CDR3 protein. The sample yields 65,000 to 95,000 distinct CDR3 sequences, about 54% seen once. In this sample, this clonotype turned up a few times. The sample was blood. This clonotype originated in a male donor in good health, without acne. The rearrangement links TRBV2 to TRBJ2-7; D gene unclear. The CDR3 DNA sequence: TGTGCCAGCAGTCAGTGGCAGCCTTACGAGCAGTACTTC. Amino acid sequence: CASSQWQPYEQYF.